Below, 21 T cell receptor beta chains from the same sample are listed, as sequenced in a study of Ad26.COV2.S vaccination and SARS-CoV-2 variants. Sequenced by immunoSEQ multiplex PCR; TCRdb stores in-frame clones only, minus some. The sample contains some 460,000 clones, approximately 90% of which appear only once. Sample treatment: some 20 received Ad26.COV2.S at low or high dose, single or two shots; several received placebo; per-sample allocation not given. Sampling took place 63 days after the first vaccine or placebo injection. The source material was peripheral blood, sampled in a trial of Ad26.COV2.S vaccine versus placebo. The receptor source for this set is a person aged 18-60 years who received the Ad26.COV2.S COVID-19 vaccine or a placebo.

The chain combines TRBV27 with TRBJ1-3; no clear D gene. The CDR3 is 15 residues long. The germline gives CDR1 MNHEY, CDR2 SMNVEV (reference sequence). Deletions cut 5 bases from V and 6 bases from J, with 17 bases between. DNA for the CDR3: TGTGCCAGCAGTAGTATTGGTCGCCGGGAAAACACCATATATTTT. Residues: CASSSIGRRENTIYF.

Remarks on this clone: Within the sample, other DNA sequences also encode this same CDR3. The rearrangement joins TRBV2 to TRBJ1-5; 9 bases align to TRBD1. CDR1 is SNHLY and CDR2 is FYNNEI in the germline V gene. Unmatched junction bases numbered 2, after V lost 6 bases and J lost 2 bases. The CDR3 length is 14 residues. The CDR3 loop is CASSRDRGNQPQHF. As DNA, the CDR3 is TGTGCCAGCAGCCGGGACAGGGGCAATCAGCCCCAGCATTTT.

V gene TRBV5-1 combines with J gene TRBJ1-1; possibly TRBD1 for D (6 bases). CDR1 is SGHRS and CDR2 is YFSETQ in the germline V gene. The CDR3 loop spans 12 amino acids. V gave up 0 bases and J gave up 8 bases, with 8 bases separating them. The chain's CDR3 is CASSLAGGEAFF. DNA of the CDR3: TGCGCCAGCAGCTTGGCTGGGGGCGAAGCTTTCTTT.

V is TRBV12-3 or TRBV12-4 and J is TRBJ2-3; D gene uncertain. This CDR3 is built from 11 residues. V was trimmed by 8 bases and J by 0 bases, leaving 3 bases between them. The CDR3: CASQSTDTQYF. The CDR3 DNA sequence: TGTGCCAGCCAGAGCACAGATACGCAGTATTTT.

The V gene is TRBV6-2 or TRBV6-3, the J gene TRBJ2-2; D might be TRBD1 (6 bases). The V gene lost 5 bases and the J gene lost 6 bases, with 13 bases spanning the gap. The V gene's germline CDR1 is MNHEY and CDR2 SVGEGT. CDR3 size: 14 residues. CDR3 bases: TGTGCCAGCAGTCCCCAGGGGATTCCCGGGGAGCTGTTTTTT. Translation gives CASSPQGIPGELFF.

The chain employs TRBV30 and TRBJ1-1, with 8 nucleotides matching TRBD1. Trimming cost V 0 bases and J 6 bases; bases outside gene matches: 6. Germline CDR1 reads GTSNPN; CDR2 reads SVGIG (reference sequence). The CDR3 sequence is 14 residues long. The CDR3 region is CAWSVIGQGSEAFF. The CDR3 region has the DNA TGTGCCTGGAGTGTTATTGGACAGGGCTCTGAAGCTTTCTTT.

This chain uses TRBV18 with TRBJ2-5; 7 bases line up with TRBD1. The CDR3 length is 15 residues. J lost 5 bases, V lost 0 bases, and 6 bases had no gene match. Germline V gene data show CDR1 as KGHSH and CDR2 as LQKENI. This chain's CDR3 is CASSPPGQARETQYF. In DNA, the CDR3 is TGTGCCAGCTCACCACCTGGACAGGCCAGGGAGACCCAGTACTTC.

The chain carries TRBV2 and TRBJ1-6; D is ambiguous. This CDR3 comprises 13 residues. V was clipped by 6 bases and J by 6 bases, with 9 bases between them. Germline V gives CDR1 SNHLY, CDR2 FYNNEI. CDR3 sequence reads: CASRLRVNSPLHF. The CDR3 coding sequence is TGTGCCAGCAGGCTGAGAGTTAATTCACCCCTCCACTTT. The variable domain in full, with the rest retrieved from reference TRBV2 and TRBJ1-6, is EPEVTQTPSHQVTQMGQEVILRCVPISNHLYFYWYRQILGQKVEFLVSFYNNEISEKSEIFDDQFSVERPDGSNFTLKIRSTKLEDSAMYFCASRLRVNSPLHFGNGTRLTVT.

V gene TRBV29-1 combines with J gene TRBJ2-3; TRBD1 agrees at 8 bases. Per the germline V gene, CDR1 is SQVTM and CDR2 is ANQGSEA. The CDR3 extends over 16 amino acids. V lost 6 bases, J lost 3 bases, and 14 bases stayed unmatched. The CDR3 coding sequence is TGCAGCGTACTCCCTTCTCAGGGGGCCGGGACAGATACGCAGTATTTT. This encodes CSVLPSQGAGTDTQYF.

With respect to this clone: Other DNA sequences in this sample translate to the same CDR3. The V gene is TRBV30, the J gene TRBJ2-1; tentative D call: TRBD2 (6 bases). This CDR3 is 14 amino acids long. In germline, CDR1 is GTSNPN, CDR2 SVGIG (reference sequence). Trimming shortened V by 3 bases and J by 0 bases, and 9 bases separated the two germline ends. The CDR3 DNA sequence: TGTGCCTGGAGGGGAGCGGGCTCCTACAATGAGCAGTTCTTC. It is translated as CAWRGAGSYNEQFF.

The chain couples TRBV2 to TRBJ2-3; D is possibly TRBD2 (6 bases). Germline V lookup: CDR1 SNHLY, CDR2 FYNNEI. The CDR3 has 13 residues. The ends were cut back, 8 bases at V and 10 bases at J, with 19 bases in the middle. The CDR3 nucleotides are TGTGCCAGCCAAGAGCCTACAGCGGGTCCGCAGTATTTT. Amino acids: CASQEPTAGPQYF.

The V call is TRBV6-5, the J call TRBJ2-7, with 11 positions matching TRBD1. CDR3 length equals 16 residues. V lost 2 bases to trimming and J lost 0 bases; unmatched junction nucleotides: 3. Germline lookup yields CDR1 MNHEY and CDR2 SVGAGI. The CDR3 coding sequence is TGTGCCAGCAGTTACCGTGGGACAGGGGGCTCCTACGAGCAGTACTTC. Translation: CASSYRGTGGSYEQYF.

V is TRBV5-1 and J is TRBJ2-5; tentative D call: TRBD2 (7 bases). CDR3 length: 13 amino acids. V lost 0 bases, J lost 6 bases, and 9 bases lay in between. Germline V gene lookup returns CDR1 SGHRS and CDR2 YFSETQ. The CDR3 protein is CASSLAGGKTQYF. The CDR3 DNA sequence: TGCGCCAGCAGCTTGGCGGGGGGCAAGACCCAGTACTTC.

This clone showed up just a few times. The rearrangement links TRBV29-1 to TRBJ1-1, with 9 bases matching TRBD1. This CDR3 region has 18 residues. Per the germline V gene, CDR1 is SQVTM and CDR2 is ANQGSEA. Trimming removed 2 bases from V and 0 bases from J; junction bases left unmatched: 13. The CDR3 is CSVEFPGQGWTLNTEAFF. CDR3 DNA sequence: TGCAGCGTTGAATTCCCCGGACAGGGGTGGACTCTGAACACTGAAGCTTTCTTT.

The V gene is TRBV27, the J gene TRBJ1-2; 9 nucleotides align to TRBD1. The CDR3 runs to 13 residues. Trimming removed 4 bases from V and 8 bases from J; junction bases left unmatched: 5. Germline V gene lookup returns CDR1 MNHEY and CDR2 SMNVEV (reference sequence). This CDR3 is CASSYRDREGYTF. As DNA, the CDR3 is TGTGCCAGCAGTTACCGGGACAGGGAAGGCTACACCTTC.

Note on this clone: It is unclear where the CDR3 begins or ends on the DNA, so no DNA is shown, and the CDR3 is as TCRdb lists it. The chain is built from TRBV10-2 and TRBJ1-1. Germline V gives CDR1 WSHSY, CDR2 SAAADI. From its first to its last residue, the CDR3 has 13 amino acids. The CDR3: CASSEWETFGAFF.

V gene TRBV5-1 combines with J gene TRBJ2-5; D not certain. Germline CDR1 is SGHRS and CDR2 is YFSETQ. This CDR3 spans 15 amino acids. The V end lost 0 bases, the J end lost 2 bases, and 11 bases lay between the germline ends. The CDR3 sequence: CASSLGQMIQETQYF. The CDR3 nucleotides are TGCGCCAGCAGCTTGGGTCAGATGATTCAAGAGACCCAGTACTTC.

The chain links TRBV9 to TRBJ2-3, with D possibly matching TRBD1 (6 bases). Germline CDR1 is SGDLS and CDR2 is YYNGEE. This CDR3 contains 16 residues. The V and J ends lost 0 bases and 4 bases respectively, with 15 bases between them. This CDR3 is CASSVGATGFADTQYF. CDR3 in DNA: TGTGCCAGCAGCGTAGGGGCTACAGGGTTTGCAGATACGCAGTATTTT.

The chain joins TRBV5-1 to TRBJ2-7; 11 bases agree with TRBD1. The CDR3 length is 14 residues. The germline gives CDR1 SGHRS, CDR2 YFSETQ. The V and J ends lost 4 bases and 4 bases, in that order; junction bases with no gene match: 4. CDR3 in DNA: TGCGCCAGCAGCATTGGACAGGGGGCGTACGAGCAGTACTTC. This gives the protein CASSIGQGAYEQYF. The full variable domain, in which reference TRBV5-1 and TRBJ2-7 provide the parts outside the CDR3, is KAGVTQTPRYLIKTRGQQVTLSCSPISGHRSVSWYQQTPGQGLQFLFEYFSETQRNKGNFPGRFSGRQFSNSRSEMNVSTLELGDSALYLCASSIGQGAYEQYFGPGTRLTVT.

J is TRBJ2-5 and V is TRBV6-5; no firm D call. Trimming took 5 bases from V and 5 from J, leaving 9 bases between them. The CDR3 is 12 amino acids. Germline lookup yields CDR1 MNHEY and CDR2 SVGAGI. The CDR3: CASSTLGETQYF. CDR3 nucleotides: TGTGCCAGCAGTACCCTGGGGGAGACCCAGTACTTC.

The rearrangement joins TRBV9 to TRBJ1-5; D possibly corresponds to TRBD1 (6 bases). CDR1 and CDR2 from the germline V gene are SGDLS and YYNGEE. The length of the CDR3 is 15 residues. V was shortened by 3 bases and J by 4 bases, with 14 bases between the two germline ends. In DNA, the CDR3 is TGTGCCAGCAGCGAAAGGGGGGATCTTAATCAGCCCCAGCATTTT. It yields the protein CASSERGDLNQPQHF.